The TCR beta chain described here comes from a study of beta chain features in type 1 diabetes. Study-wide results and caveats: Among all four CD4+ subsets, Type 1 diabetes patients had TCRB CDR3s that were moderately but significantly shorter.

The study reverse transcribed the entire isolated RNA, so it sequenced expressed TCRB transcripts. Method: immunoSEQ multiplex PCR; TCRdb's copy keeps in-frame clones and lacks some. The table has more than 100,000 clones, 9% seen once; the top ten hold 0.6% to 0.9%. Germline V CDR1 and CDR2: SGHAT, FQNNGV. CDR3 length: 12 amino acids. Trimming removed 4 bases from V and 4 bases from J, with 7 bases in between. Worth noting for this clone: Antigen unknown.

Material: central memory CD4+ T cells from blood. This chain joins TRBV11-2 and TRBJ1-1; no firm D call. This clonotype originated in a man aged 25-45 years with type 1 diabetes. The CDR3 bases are TGTGCCAGCAGCTACCGGGGCACTGAAGCTTTCTTT. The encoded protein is CASSYRGTEAFF. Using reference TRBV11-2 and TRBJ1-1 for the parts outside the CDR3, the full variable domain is EAGVAQSPRYKIIEKRQSVAFWCNPISGHATLYWYQQILGQGPKLLIQFQNNGVVDDSQLPKDRFSAERLKGVDSTLKIQPAKLEDSAVYLCASSYRGTEAFFGQGTRLTVV.